The 22 T cell receptor beta chains given below trace back to one sample, sequenced in a study of blood T cell repertoires in COVID-19. Libraries were prepared by immunoSEQ multiplex PCR; TCRdb keeps only in-frame clonotypes and omits some of them. The sample includes around 250,000 clones, approximately 88% of them seen just once. Specimen: PBMCs or T cells enriched from blood (not recorded which). All receptors come from a woman aged 35 to 49 with acute COVID-19.

This clone was seen only once. The chain uses TRBV11-2 and TRBJ1-1, with a tentative D call TRBD1 (6 bases). Germline values: CDR1 SGHAT, CDR2 FQNNGV. Trimming removed 3 bases at V and 6 bases at J, with 8 bases between. The CDR3 covers 12 residues. CDR3 region: CASSFSGAEAFF. The CDR3 bases are TGTGCCAGCAGCTTTTCAGGGGCTGAAGCTTTCTTT.

The rearrangement links TRBV6-4 to TRBJ2-3; 8 positions agree with TRBD2. This CDR3 has 15 amino acids. In germline, CDR1 is MRHNA, CDR2 SNTAGT. V lost 7 bases to trimming and J lost 3 bases; unmatched junction nucleotides: 9. The CDR3 loop is CASKRTGGPTDTQYF. The CDR3 nucleotides are TGTGCCAGCAAGCGCACGGGAGGGCCTACAGATACGCAGTATTTT.

Of note for this clone: Other DNA sequences in this specimen translate into the identical CDR3. The gene calls are TRBV7-3 and TRBJ2-2; the match to TRBD1 covers 7 bases. Germline V lookup: CDR1 SGHTA, CDR2 FQGTGA. The CDR3 has 14 amino acids. J lost 5 bases, V lost 2 bases, and 2 bases had no gene match. CDR3 loop: CASSLPGGTGELFF. In nucleotides, the CDR3 is TGTGCCAGCAGCTTACCAGGGGGTACCGGGGAGCTGTTTTTT.

The chain employs TRBV5-1 and TRBJ1-4, with TRBD1 identical over 7 bases. The V segment lost 4 bases and the J segment 8 bases; nucleotides outside the gene matches: 8. The CDR3 sequence is 14 residues long. Per germline, CDR1 SGHRS and CDR2 YFSETQ. CDR3 residues: CASSHGQVREKLFF. The CDR3 nucleotides are TGCGCCAGCAGCCACGGACAGGTTCGGGAAAAACTGTTTTTT.

The CDR3 DNA is TGTGCCAGCAGCCAAGAACTTGAGGCCTCCTACAATGAGCAGTTCTTC. It codes for CASSQELEASYNEQFF. V usage is TRBV14 and J usage is TRBJ2-1; D not resolved. The CDR3 runs to 16 residues. CDR1 SGHDN and CDR2 FVKESK come from the germline V gene. The V and J ends lost 0 bases and 0 bases respectively, with 9 bases between them. Full variable domain (missing parts from reference TRBV14 and TRBJ2-1): EAGVTQFPSHSVIEKGQTVTLRCDPISGHDNLYWYRRVMGKEIKFLLHFVKESKQDESGMPNNRFLAERTGGTYSTLKVQPAELEDSGVYFCASSQELEASYNEQFFGPGTRLTVL.

The rearrangement links TRBV5-8 to TRBJ1-2, with 11 bases lining up with TRBD1. Unmatched junction bases numbered 5, after V lost 3 bases and J lost 13 bases. CDR3 length equals 12 residues. Germline CDR1 reads SGHTS; CDR2 reads YDEGEE. CDR3 amino acids: CASSWGTGGRTF. CDR3 nucleotides: TGTGCCAGCAGCTGGGGGACAGGGGGTCGCACCTTC.

A single count supports this clone. The chain recombines TRBV19 with TRBJ2-5; TRBD2 matches 14 bases. This CDR3 region has 16 residues. Germline loops: CDR1 LNHDA, CDR2 SQIVND (reference sequence). The V gene end was trimmed by 6 bases and the J gene end by 5 bases; junction bases not matched to a gene: 8. The DNA of the CDR3 is TGTGCCAGTAGCAAAGGACTAGCGGGAGGATGGGAGACCCAGTACTTC. This gives the protein CASSKGLAGGWETQYF.

The CDR3 region is CARSLEWGLHYGYTF. The CDR3 nucleotides are TGTGCCAGAAGCTTGGAATGGGGCCTCCACTATGGCTACACCTTC. The chain couples TRBV5-3 to TRBJ1-2, with D possibly matching TRBD1 (5 bases). TRBV5-3 is annotated as an ORF whose role is uncertain. V lost 0 bases and J 3 bases, leaving 12 bases between the germline ends. This CDR3 region has 15 residues.

The CDR3 protein is CAWRRGQGFGELFF. The CDR3 nucleotides read TGTGCCTGGAGGAGGGGACAGGGGTTCGGGGAGCTGTTTTTT. This chain links TRBV30 with TRBJ2-2, with 10 bases that match TRBD1. In germline, CDR1 is GTSNPN, CDR2 SVGIG (reference sequence). CDR3 length equals 14 residues. With 3 bases clipped from V and 7 bases from J, the junction kept 5 bases outside the gene matches.

This chain connects TRBV18 to TRBJ2-1; no reliable D call. V was cut by 5 bases and J by 7 bases, with 9 bases left in between. Germline V gene sequence: CDR1 KGHSH, CDR2 LQKENI. The CDR3 spans 12 residues. CDR3 sequence reads: CASSALTNEQFF. As DNA, the CDR3 is TGTGCCAGCTCAGCTCTAACTAATGAGCAGTTCTTC.

The chain has TRBV3-1 (or the pseudogene TRBV3-2) and TRBJ1-4; 11 bases agree with TRBD1. V was clipped by 2 bases and J by 6 bases; unmatched bases: 5. The germline CDR1 and CDR2 sequences are LGHDT and YNNKEL (reference sequence). The CDR3 covers 16 residues. The CDR3 protein is CASSQFPGQGDEKLFF. The CDR3 nucleotides read TGTGCCAGCAGCCAATTCCCGGGACAGGGGGATGAAAAACTGTTTTTT.

The J gene is TRBJ2-2, the V gene TRBV10-2; D uncertain. The V and J ends lost 4 bases and 1 base respectively, with 7 bases between them. The CDR3 runs to 14 residues. Germline CDR1 reads WSHSY; CDR2 reads SAAADI. The CDR3 DNA follows: TGCGCCAGCAGTGTTTTCGGGAACACCGGGGAGCTGTTTTTT. It translates to CASSVFGNTGELFF.

The chain joins TRBV12-5 to TRBJ2-1; 14 bases are shared with TRBD2. The CDR3 runs 17 residues. V was clipped by 6 bases and J by 1 base; unmatched bases: 5. CDR1 LGHNT and CDR2 FRNRAP come from the germline V gene. This CDR3 reads CASGGLAGEESYNEQFF. CDR3 coding DNA: TGTGCTAGTGGGGGACTAGCGGGAGAAGAATCCTACAATGAGCAGTTCTTC.

The rearrangement links TRBV25-1 to TRBJ2-5, with D maybe TRBD2 (6 bases). V lost 6 bases, J lost 5 bases, and 22 bases lay in between. CDR1 is MGHDK and CDR2 is SYGVNS in the germline V gene. The CDR3 has 16 residues. CDR3 nucleotide sequence: TGTGCCAGCAGGCAAGCCCCCGGGGGTACGGGTGAGACCCAGTACTTC. It is translated as CASRQAPGGTGETQYF.

This clone has just one count. The chain links TRBV24-1 to TRBJ2-1, with 14 bases fitting TRBD2. With 2 bases clipped from V and 6 bases from J, the junction kept 5 bases outside the gene matches. CDR3 length equals 17 residues. Germline CDR1 is KGHDR and CDR2 is SFDVKD. CDR3 sequence: CATSDSFGLAGGNEQFF. CDR3 coding DNA: TGTGCCACCAGTGATTCGTTCGGACTAGCGGGAGGCAATGAGCAGTTCTTC.

To note about this clone: Other DNA sequences within the sample encode an identical CDR3. The chain is built from TRBV27 and TRBJ1-1; 10 bases agree with TRBD1. The V gene's germline CDR1 is MNHEY and CDR2 SMNVEV (reference sequence). This CDR3 is built from 14 residues. V lost 2 bases and J lost 4; bases outside the gene matches: 1. The CDR3 reads CASSLRTGGTEAFF. The CDR3 nucleotides read TGTGCCAGCAGTTTAAGGACAGGGGGCACTGAAGCTTTCTTT.

The V and J genes are TRBV9 and TRBJ2-1; 11 bases are shared with TRBD2. The CDR3 consists of 17 residues. The V and J ends lost 0 bases and 8 bases, in that order; junction bases with no gene match: 10. CDR1 is SGDLS, CDR2 YYNGEE, per germline. For the CDR3, the DNA is TGTGCCAGCAGCGTAGGCACTAGCGGGAGCGTTCTGGATGAGCAGTTCTTC. It is translated as CASSVGTSGSVLDEQFF.

The gene calls are TRBV19 and TRBJ2-7; 9 bases map to TRBD1. Germline V CDR1 and CDR2: LNHDA, SQIVND (reference sequence). CDR3 length: 15 amino acids. With 4 bases clipped from V and 3 bases from J, the junction kept 7 bases outside the gene matches. The CDR3: CASSRPGQGIYEQYF. In DNA form, the CDR3 reads TGTGCCAGTAGTAGACCGGGACAGGGAATCTACGAGCAGTACTTC. The full variable domain, rest sourced from reference TRBV19 and TRBJ2-7, is DGGITQSPKYLFRKEGQNVTLSCEQNLNHDAMYWYRQDPGQGLRLIYYSQIVNDFQKGDIAEGYSVSREKKESFPLTVTSAQKNPTAFYLCASSRPGQGIYEQYFGPGTRLTVT.

V usage is TRBV28 and J usage is TRBJ1-3, with 10 bases aligning to TRBD1. Germline CDR1 reads MDHEN; CDR2 reads SYDVKM. This CDR3 region has 15 residues. V shed 10 bases, J shed 9 bases, and the junction held 15 bases outside the gene matches. The CDR3 here is CATSSGQGLVSTIYF. The CDR3, as DNA: TGTGCCACCTCTTCGGGACAGGGGTTAGTGAGCACCATATATTTT.

This clone has only one observation. The chain recombines TRBV14 with TRBJ2-5, with D possibly being TRBD1 (7 bases). Germline V CDR1 and CDR2: SGHDN, FVKESK. The CDR3 covers 16 residues. The ends were cut back, 1 base at V and 5 bases at J, with 17 bases in the middle. This chain's CDR3 is CASSQGPGDSLETQYF. The CDR3 DNA reads as TGTGCCAGCAGCCAAGGTCCGGGGGACAGTTTGGAGACCCAGTACTTC.

The V and J genes are TRBV14 and TRBJ2-5; no reliable D call. The CDR3 spans 12 residues. Germline values: CDR1 SGHDN, CDR2 FVKESK. Trimming left V 1 base short and J 7 bases short, with 7 bases between. The CDR3 nucleotides are TGTGCCAGCAGCCAAGGATCCGGGACCCAGTACTTC. This gives the protein CASSQGSGTQYF. The full variable domain, rest sourced from reference TRBV14 and TRBJ2-5, is EAGVTQFPSHSVIEKGQTVTLRCDPISGHDNLYWYRRVMGKEIKFLLHFVKESKQDESGMPNNRFLAERTGGTYSTLKVQPAELEDSGVYFCASSQGSGTQYFGPGTRLLVL.

The chain carries TRBV27 and TRBJ2-5; D ambiguous. V lost 5 bases and J lost 3, with 10 bases in between. The CDR3 is made up of 13 amino acids. Germline CDR1 reads MNHEY; CDR2 reads SMNVEV (reference sequence). Here the CDR3 reads CASSLDSEETQYF. The DNA for the CDR3 is TGTGCCAGCAGTCTTGACTCAGAAGAGACCCAGTACTTC.